This is a list of T cell receptor beta chains from one sample in a study of OX40 agonist ivuxolimab in advanced cancers. The assay was immunoSEQ multiplex PCR, and TCRdb's table has in-frame clones only and misses some. The table has 89,000 or so clones, 80% to 90% seen once. Here the sequenced sample was CD4+ or CD8+ T cells sorted from blood, taken in a trial of the OX40 agonist ivuxolimab. The receptor set was obtained from an adult with an advanced solid tumor such as melanoma, head and neck, liver or kidney cancer. Both conserved end residues are part of each CDR3. The D gene is left open where the match is weak. Clone size is not always given. Where it is, it says once, few, many or a class for expanded clones.

J gene | D gene | clone size | CDR3 length | V gene | CDR3 DNA | CDR3 protein
TRBJ2-2 | NA | NA | 16 | TRBV21-1 | TGTGCCAGCAGCATGGGGCAGGGGCCGTGCACCGGGGAGCTGTTTTTT | CASSMGQGPCTGELFF
TRBJ2-3 | TRBD2 | NA | 15 | TRBV29-1 | TGCAGCGTTGCGGGACTAGCGGGAGGGCCAGATACGCAGTATTTT | CSVAGLAGGPDTQYF
TRBJ2-7 | NA | NA | 14 | TRBV27 | TGTGCCAGCAGTAGCTGGGTTAGTCTCTACGAGCAGTACTTC | CASSSWVSLYEQYF
TRBJ2-2 | TRBD1 | NA | 17 | TRBV18 | TGTGCCAGCTCCCAAGGACAGGGGGCGACGGGGACCGGGGAGCTGTTTTTT | CASSQGQGATGTGELFF
TRBJ1-5 | TRBD1 | NA | 14 | TRBV5-1 | TGCGCCAGCAGCGCGGGACAGGGGAATCAGCCCCAGCATTTT | CASSAGQGNQPQHF
TRBJ2-7 | TRBD1 | NA | 15 | TRBV19 | TGTGCCAGTAGGTTTCAGGGGACAGGGGTCTACGAGCAGTACTTC | CASRFQGTGVYEQYF
TRBJ2-5 | TRBD2 | NA | 17 | TRBV5-6 | TGTGCCAGCAGCCAGGGACTAGCGGCCCTGGTGGGGGAGACCCAGTACTTC | CASSQGLAALVGETQYF
TRBJ2-2 | NA | NA | 14 | TRBV11-1 | TGTGCCAGCAGCTTAAACGCTATCACCGGGGAGCTGTTTTTT | CASSLNAITGELFF
TRBJ2-3 | TRBD2 | NA | 15 | TRBV10-1 | TGCGCCAGCAGGCCGGGACTAGCACAGGGAGATACGCAGTATTTT | CASRPGLAQGDTQYF
TRBJ2-4 | NA | NA | 15 | TRBV2 | TGTGCCAGCAGTCCCGAGAGTCTAGCCAAAAACATTCAGTACTTC | CASSPESLAKNIQYF
TRBJ1-5 | NA | NA | 12 | TRBV28 | TGTGCCAGCAGGTGGCCATTAGGGCCCCAGCATTTT | CASRWPLGPQHF
TRBJ1-1 | TRBD1 | NA | 14 | TRBV4-2 | TGTGCCAGCAGCCAAGCAGGGGGGGACACTGAAGCTTTCTTT | CASSQAGGDTEAFF
TRBJ2-7 | NA | once | 14 | TRBV5-1 | TGCGCCAGCAGCTCGACCGGGACAAACTACGAGCAGTACTTC | CASSSTGTNYEQYF
TRBJ2-1 | TRBD2 | NA | 15 | TRBV11-3 | TGTGCCAGCAGCCTTGGGGACGGGAGGATAATAGAGCAGTTCTTC | CASSLGDGRIIEQFF
TRBJ2-5 | TRBD2 | NA | 18 | TRBV19 | TGTGCCAGTAGCACGGGGAGACTAGCGGGAGGGCCGGGGGAGACCCAGTACTTC | CASSTGRLAGGPGETQYF
TRBJ2-1 | NA | NA | 16 | TRBV28 | TGTGCCAGCAGTTCGCGTGAATGGTGGATGGACAATGAGCAGTTCTTC | CASSSREWWMDNEQFF
TRBJ1-4 | NA | NA | 12 | TRBV6-5 | TGTGCCAGCCGTGGGGGCCATGAAAAACTGTTTTTT | CASRGGHEKLFF
TRBJ2-5 | TRBD2 | few | 15 | TRBV12-5 | TGTGCTAGTGCCCAGAGGGTGGCGGGAGGAGAGACCCAGTACTTC | CASAQRVAGGETQYF
TRBJ1-1 | NA | NA | 15 | TRBV21-1 | TGTGCCAGCAGCAATCCAGAGACAGATAACACTGAAGCTTTCTTT | CASSNPETDNTEAFF
TRBJ2-1 | TRBD2 | NA | 16 | TRBV7-8 | TGTGCCAGCAGCTCTCCGGGACTAGAGCAGTACAATGAGCAGTTCTTC | CASSSPGLEQYNEQFF
TRBJ2-7 | TRBD2 | NA | 13 | TRBV5-8 | TGTGCCAGCAGCTTTCGGGGGGGGTCCGAGCAGTACTTC | CASSFRGGSEQYF
TRBJ2-1 | NA | NA | 14 | TRBV6-4 | TGTGCCCCCCCCAGGGCCATAAACTACAATGAGCAGTTCTTC | CAPPRAINYNEQFF
TRBJ2-5 | NA | NA | 15 | TRBV5-6 | TGTGCCAGCAGCTTGAGGGTCGGCAGTCTAGAGACCCAGTACTTC | CASSLRVGSLETQYF
TRBJ2-2 | NA | once | 15 | TRBV18 | TGTGCCAGCTCACCACCAAATACCAACGCCGGGGAGCTGTTTTTT | CASSPPNTNAGELFF
TRBJ2-7 | TRBD2 | NA | 14 | TRBV7-2 | TGTGCCAGCAGCTTTAGCGGGAGTGCCTACGAGCAGTACTTC | CASSFSGSAYEQYF
TRBJ2-1 | NA | NA | 13 | TRBV11-2 | TGTGCCAGCAGCGGACGGGGCAGGGTAAAGCAGTTCTTC | CASSGRGRVKQFF
TRBJ1-2 | NA | NA | 15 | TRBV9 | TGTGCCAGCAGCCCATCAAGTGACAGTTTATATGGCTACACCTTC | CASSPSSDSLYGYTF
TRBJ1-4 | NA | NA | 16 | TRBV19 | TGTGCCAGTAGTATCGGGACGAATCTGTGGGATGAAAAACTGTTTTTT | CASSIGTNLWDEKLFF
TRBJ2-7 | NA | NA | 14 | TRBV7-2 | TGTGCCAGCAGCTTAGTTAGGGGCAGCTACGAGCAGTACTTC | CASSLVRGSYEQYF
TRBJ2-7 | NA | NA | 14 | TRBV7-2 | TGTGCCAGCAGCTTAGAATCAGGATCATACGAGCAGTACTTC | CASSLESGSYEQYF
TRBJ2-3 | NA | NA | 15 | TRBV4-1 | TGCGCCAGCAGCCAAGTGCTGGTTTCGACAGATACGCAGTATTTT | CASSQVLVSTDTQYF
TRBJ2-7 | TRBD1 | NA | 14 | TRBV28 | TGTGCCAGCAGGGGACAGTCGAGCTCCTACGAGCAGTACTTC | CASRGQSSSYEQYF
TRBJ1-2 | NA | NA | 13 | TRBV30 | TGTGCCTGGAGTGTCGGCCGGGATACGGACTACACCTTC | CAWSVGRDTDYTF
TRBJ2-2 | NA | NA | 13 | TRBV19 | TGTGCCAGAAGGGTCGCCGGCTCCGGGGAGCTGTTTTTT | CARRVAGSGELFF
TRBJ2-7 | NA | NA | 17 | TRBV10-1 | TGCGCCAGCAGTGAGCCACTGGGGGGCAGGAGGACCTACGAGCAGTACTTC | CASSEPLGGRRTYEQYF
TRBJ2-1 | NA | few | 9 | TRBV29-1 | TGCAGCGTTGGGATCGAGCAGTTCTTC | CSVGIEQFF
TRBJ2-7 | NA | NA | 12 | TRBV7-9 | TGTGCCAGCAGAGTCGGGGACGGCGAGCAGTACTTC | CASRVGDGEQYF
TRBJ2-2 | NA | NA | 13 | TRBV9 | TGTGCCAGCCAGGGACTTTACACCGGGGAGCTGTTTTTT | CASQGLYTGELFF
TRBJ2-7 | TRBD1 | NA | 16 | TRBV27 | TGTGCCAGCAGCTCTCCGGGACAGGGCTCCCCCTACGAGCAGTACTTC | CASSSPGQGSPYEQYF
TRBJ1-2 | NA | NA | 13 | TRBV14 | TGTGCCAGCTCAGGGGTTTTTGTCTATGGCTACACCTTC | CASSGVFVYGYTF
TRBJ2-5 | NA | NA | 12 | TRBV18 | TGTGCCAGCTCACCACCTGGAGAGACCCAGTACTTC | CASSPPGETQYF
TRBJ2-7 | NA | NA | 15 | TRBV28 | TGTGCCAGCAGTTTCTCTCGGGGGCCCCCTTACGAGCAGTACTTC | CASSFSRGPPYEQYF
TRBJ1-5 | NA | NA | 17 | TRBV10-3 | TGTGCCATCAGTGAGTCAGGGCAGGGCTTGGGCAATCAGCCCCAGCATTTT | CAISESGQGLGNQPQHF
TRBJ2-1 | NA | NA | 14 | TRBV6-4 | TGTGCCAGCAGTGTGGGGGAGTCGACAATGGTGCAGTTCTTC | CASSVGESTMVQFF
TRBJ2-3 | NA | NA | 14 | TRBV30 | TGTGCCTGGAGTCATGACAGATACACAGATACGCAGTATTTT | CAWSHDRYTDTQYF
TRBJ2-3 | TRBD1 | once | 15 | TRBV7-2 | TGTGCCAGCAGCTCCCGGACAGGGGGCTGGGATACGCAGTATTTT | CASSSRTGGWDTQYF
TRBJ2-6 | NA | few | 14 | TRBV14 | TGTGCCAGCAGCCTGGGCTCTGGGGCCAACGTCCTGACTTTC | CASSLGSGANVLTF
TRBJ1-3 | NA | NA | 13 | TRBV27 | TGTGCCAGCAGTTTAACAGTTGGAAACACCATATATTTT | CASSLTVGNTIYF
TRBJ1-1 | TRBD1 | NA | 14 | TRBV29-1 | TGCAGCGTCGGGCCTGGACAGGTGGGCACTGAAGCTTTCTTT | CSVGPGQVGTEAFF
TRBJ2-5 | NA | once | 15 | TRBV4-3 | TGCGCCAGCAGCCAAGATCAGTCAGGACAAGAGACCCAGTACTTC | CASSQDQSGQETQYF
TRBJ2-7 | NA | NA | 14 | TRBV4-1 | TGCGCCAGCAGCCAAGTAGGGTTCTCCTACGAGCAGTACTTC | CASSQVGFSYEQYF
TRBJ2-1 | NA | NA | 15 | TRBV5-4 | TGTGCCAGCAGCTTGGGAGGGGCATCCTTCAATGAGCAGTTCTTC | CASSLGGASFNEQFF
TRBJ2-7 | NA | once | 16 | TRBV21-1 | TGTGCCAGCAGCAGTCAGAGGGGGGGAAGGGACTACGAGCAGTACTTC | CASSSQRGGRDYEQYF
TRBJ2-3 | NA | NA | 16 | TRBV28 | TGTGCCAGCATCCCGGGACCGTTGACTAGCACAGATACGCAGTATTTT | CASIPGPLTSTDTQYF
TRBJ1-3 | NA | NA | 14 | TRBV6-5 | TGTGCCAGCAGTTACTCGACATCAGGAAACACCATATATTTT | CASSYSTSGNTIYF
TRBJ1-1 | NA | few | 13 | TRBV18 | TGTGCCAGCTCGAGGACCGAGAACACTGAAGCTTTCTTT | CASSRTENTEAFF
TRBJ2-1 | NA | NA | 15 | TRBV6-5 | TGTGCCAGCTTCACCCGAGGTACCCGCCCCAATGAGCAGTTCTTC | CASFTRGTRPNEQFF